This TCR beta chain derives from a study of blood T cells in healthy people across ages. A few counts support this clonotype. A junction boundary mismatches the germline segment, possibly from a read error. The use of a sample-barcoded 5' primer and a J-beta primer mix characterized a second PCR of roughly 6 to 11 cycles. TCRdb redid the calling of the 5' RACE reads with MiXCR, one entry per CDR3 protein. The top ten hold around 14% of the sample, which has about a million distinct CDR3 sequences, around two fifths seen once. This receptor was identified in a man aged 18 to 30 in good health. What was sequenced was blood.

The CDR3 here is CASSQRLAASTDTQYF. The CDR3 region has the DNA TGCGCCAGCAGCCAAAGACTAGCGGCTAGCACAGATACGCAGTATTTT. The chain recombines TRBV4-2 with TRBJ2-3; 9 bases line up with TRBD2. In germline, CDR1 is LGHNA, CDR2 YNFKEQ. The CDR3 length is 16 residues.